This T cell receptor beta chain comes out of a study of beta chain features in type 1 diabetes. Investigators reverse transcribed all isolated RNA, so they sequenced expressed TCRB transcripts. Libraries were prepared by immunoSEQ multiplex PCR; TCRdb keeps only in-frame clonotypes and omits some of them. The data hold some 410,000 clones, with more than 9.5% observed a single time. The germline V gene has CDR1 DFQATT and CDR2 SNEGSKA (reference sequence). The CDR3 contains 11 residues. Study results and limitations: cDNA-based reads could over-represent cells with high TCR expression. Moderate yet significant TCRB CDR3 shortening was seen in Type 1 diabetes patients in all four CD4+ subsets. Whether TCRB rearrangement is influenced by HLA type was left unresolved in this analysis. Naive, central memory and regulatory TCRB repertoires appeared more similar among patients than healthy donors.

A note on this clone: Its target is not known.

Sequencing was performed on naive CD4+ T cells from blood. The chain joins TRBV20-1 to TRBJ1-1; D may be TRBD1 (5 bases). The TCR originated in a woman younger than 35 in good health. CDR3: CLTGLNTEAFF. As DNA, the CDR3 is TGCTTGACGGGGCTTAACACTGAAGCTTTCTTT.